This T cell receptor beta chain was documented in a study of cytomegalovirus exposure and HLA in healthy donors. Findings and limits, study-wide: Specificity for CMV antigens was confirmed in vitro for a few of the CMV-associated chains.

As concerns this clone: Its antigen is not known.

Profiled with immunoSEQ multiplex PCR; TCRdb holds only in-frame clones, not every one. Of about 64,000 clones in the sample, 95% were seen once. Germline lookup yields CDR1 WSHSY and CDR2 SAAADI. The CDR3 spans 16 residues. The junction had 12 bases not matched to a gene; V was cut back by 7 bases and J by 3 bases. The sequence was obtained from a woman younger than 30 in good health and CMV-seropositive. This sequence joins TRBV10-2 and TRBJ2-7, with 10 bases fitting TRBD1. Material: PBMCs. CDR3 loop: CASKQTGTGVGYEQYF. DNA of the CDR3: TGCGCCAGCAAACAAACCGGGACAGGGGTGGGCTACGAGCAGTACTTC.